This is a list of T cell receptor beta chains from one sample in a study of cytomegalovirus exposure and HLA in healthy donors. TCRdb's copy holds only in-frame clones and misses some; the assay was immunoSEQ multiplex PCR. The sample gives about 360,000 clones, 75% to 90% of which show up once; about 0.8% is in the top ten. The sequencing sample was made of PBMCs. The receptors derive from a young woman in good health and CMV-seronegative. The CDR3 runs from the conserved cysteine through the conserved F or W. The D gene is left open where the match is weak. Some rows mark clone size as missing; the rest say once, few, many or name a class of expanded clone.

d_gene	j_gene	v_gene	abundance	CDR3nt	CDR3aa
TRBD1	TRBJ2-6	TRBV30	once	TGTGCCTGGGTTACAGGGGCTGGGGCCAACGTCCTGACTTTC	CAWVTGAGANVLTF
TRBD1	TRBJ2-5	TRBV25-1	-	TGTGCCAGCAGTGACCGGGACAGGATCCAAGAGACCCAGTACTTC	CASSDRDRIQETQYF
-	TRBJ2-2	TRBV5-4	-	TGTGCCAGCACCTTAGGAAGGGGATCGAACACCGGGGAGCTGTTTTTT	CASTLGRGSNTGELFF
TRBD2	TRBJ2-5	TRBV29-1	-	TGCAGCGTGGGGCTAGCGGGGGGACAAGAGACCCAGTACTTC	CSVGLAGGQETQYF
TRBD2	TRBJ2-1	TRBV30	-	TGTGCCTGGAGTGCCGGACTAGCGGGAGTAATTGAGCAGTTCTTC	CAWSAGLAGVIEQFF
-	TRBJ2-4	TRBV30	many	TGTGCCTGGAGTCCCCATCTAAGCCCAGGGATTCAGTACTTC	CAWSPHLSPGIQYF
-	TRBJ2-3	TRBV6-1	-	TGTGCCAGCAGGCCCGGGACTTTAGGGTCAGATACGCAGTATTTT	CASRPGTLGSDTQYF
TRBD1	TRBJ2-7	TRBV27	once	TGTGCCAGCAGTATTCCGGGGACAGGGTGGAACGAGCAGTACTTC	CASSIPGTGWNEQYF
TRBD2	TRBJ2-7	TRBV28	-	TGTGCCAGCAGCCGGGGGGCCTACGAGCAGTACTTC	CASSRGAYEQYF
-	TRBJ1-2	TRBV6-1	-	TGTGCCAGGGGGCTTGAGAAAACCTTC	CARGLEKTF
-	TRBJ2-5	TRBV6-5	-	TGTGCCAGCAGTTACGGTGTCTCGACGGGACAAGAGACCCAGTACTTC	CASSYGVSTGQETQYF
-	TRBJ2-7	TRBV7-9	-	TGTGCCAGCAGCCCCACTAAGATGACTACCGATAACTACGAGCAGTACTTC	CASSPTKMTTDNYEQYF
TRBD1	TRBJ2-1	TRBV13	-	TGTGCCAGCAGCTCCACTACCCTGGGACAGGGAATCTACAATGAGCAGTTCTTC	CASSSTTLGQGIYNEQFF
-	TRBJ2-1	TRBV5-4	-	TGTGCCAGCAGCTTGCCTGACAGGCCTTACAATGAGCAGTTCTTC	CASSLPDRPYNEQFF
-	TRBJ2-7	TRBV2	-	TGTGCCAGCAGTGAATCTGGGTCCGGGGTGATGACCTACGAGCAGTACTTC	CASSESGSGVMTYEQYF
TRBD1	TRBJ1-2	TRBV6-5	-	TGTGCCAGCTGCGACAGGGTAAATGAAGGCTACACCTTC	CASCDRVNEGYTF
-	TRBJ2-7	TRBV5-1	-	TGTGCCAGCAGCTTGATGGCCGAGCAGTACTTC	CASSLMAEQYF
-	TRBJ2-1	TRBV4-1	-	TGCGCCAGCAGCCTGCTGAGGAACGGATACAATGAGCAGTTCTTC	CASSLLRNGYNEQFF
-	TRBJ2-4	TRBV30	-	TGTGCCTGGAGTGATCCTTTCTTAGCCAAAAACATTCAGTACTTC	CAWSDPFLAKNIQYF
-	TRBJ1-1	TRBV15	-	TGTGCCACCAGCAGAAGACAGTACACTGAAGCTTTCTTT	CATSRRQYTEAFF
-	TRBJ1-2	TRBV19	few	TGTGCCAGTAGGTCAGGCTCTACTAACTATGGCTACACCTTC	CASRSGSTNYGYTF
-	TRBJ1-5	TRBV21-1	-	TGTGCCAGCAGCAAAGAAGAGGGCTGGCGGCAGCCCCAGCATTTT	CASSKEEGWRQPQHF
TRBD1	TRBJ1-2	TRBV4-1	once	TGCGCCAGCAGCCACCCGGGACAGGGAGATTATGGCTACACCTTC	CASSHPGQGDYGYTF
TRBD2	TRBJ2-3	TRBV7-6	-	TGTGCCAGCAGCCCCGAGGGACTAGCGGGGGATACGCAGTATTTT	CASSPEGLAGDTQYF
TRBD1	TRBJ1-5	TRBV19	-	TGTGCCAGTAGTATTATTGGGACAGGGGGCTTCAATCAGCCCCAGCATTTT	CASSIIGTGGFNQPQHF
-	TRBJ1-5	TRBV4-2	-	TGTGCCAGCAGCCAAAACTCGAATCAGCCCCAGCATTTT	CASSQNSNQPQHF
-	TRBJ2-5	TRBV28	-	TGTGCCAGCAGCTCTATTGGCCCGGGGAGCGGAGAGACCCAGTACTTC	CASSSIGPGSGETQYF
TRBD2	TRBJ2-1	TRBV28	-	TGTGCCAGCAGTTTGGGGGGGGACGGCACAATGAAGCAGTTCTTC	CASSLGGDGTMKQFF
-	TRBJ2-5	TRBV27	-	TGTGCCAGCAGTTTATCCAGACTACTAAGAGAGACCCAGTACTTC	CASSLSRLLRETQYF
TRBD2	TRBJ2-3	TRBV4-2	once	TGTGCCAGCAGCCGCGGGGGAGCTCCCTCGGGCACAGATACGCAGTATTTT	CASSRGGAPSGTDTQYF
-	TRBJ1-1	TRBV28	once	TGTGCCAGCAGACGATTGGGACATGAGAACACTGAAGCTTTCTTT	CASRRLGHENTEAFF
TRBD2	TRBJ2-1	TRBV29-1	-	TGCAGCGCCCAACTCCGGGCTAGCGGGAGTAATGAGCAGTTCTTC	CSAQLRASGSNEQFF
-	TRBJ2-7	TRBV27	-	TGTGCCAGCAGTTTAAGTCTGGCTAGAGCAAGATACGAGCAGTACTTC	CASSLSLARARYEQYF
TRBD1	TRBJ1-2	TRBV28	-	TGTGCCAGCAGTTCATTAGACAGGGGGCCCTATGGCTACACCTTC	CASSSLDRGPYGYTF
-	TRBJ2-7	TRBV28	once	TGTGCCAGCAGTTTATGGGACAACTACGAGCAGTACTTC	CASSLWDNYEQYF
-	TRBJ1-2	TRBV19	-	TGTGCCAGTTTCAGGGATTCGGGGGTTACCGGCGGCTACACCTTC	CASFRDSGVTGGYTF
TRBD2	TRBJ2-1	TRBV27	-	TGTGCCAGCAGTTTAGGACTAGTTTACAATGAGCAGTTCTTC	CASSLGLVYNEQFF
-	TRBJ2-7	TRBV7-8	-	TGTGCCAGCAGCCCAGGAGGAGCCTACGAGCAGTACTTC	CASSPGGAYEQYF
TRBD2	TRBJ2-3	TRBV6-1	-	TGTGCCAGCAGTGTGGCTAGCGGGGGCACAGATACGCAGTATTTT	CASSVASGGTDTQYF
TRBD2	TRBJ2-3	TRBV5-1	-	TGCGCCAGCGCAAGGCTAGCGGGGGTGCGAGATACGCAGTATTTT	CASARLAGVRDTQYF
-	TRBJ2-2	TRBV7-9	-	TGTGCCAGCACAATCGAGGGGGTGAACACCGGGGAGCTGTTTTTT	CASTIEGVNTGELFF
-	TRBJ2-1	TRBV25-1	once	TGTGCCAGCAGTGGATGGGGGGGCCTATTAGCCAATGAGCAGTTCTTC	CASSGWGGLLANEQFF
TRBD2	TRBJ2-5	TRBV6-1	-	TGTGCCAGTTCCTTTAGCGGGGGAGAGACCCAGTACTTC	CASSFSGGETQYF
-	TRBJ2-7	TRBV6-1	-	TGTGCCAGCAGTGAATTTTACGCCTCCCGCGGCCACGAGCAGTACTTC	CASSEFYASRGHEQYF
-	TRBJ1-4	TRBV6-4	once	TGTGCCAGCAGTGAGCCGGTCGGCGGGACGGAGGAAAAACTGTTTTTT	CASSEPVGGTEEKLFF
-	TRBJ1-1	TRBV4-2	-	TGTGCCAGCAGCCAAGAATTCCTGGCGAACACTGAAGCTTTCTTT	CASSQEFLANTEAFF
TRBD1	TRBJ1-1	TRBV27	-	TGTGCCAGCAGACCGGGACAGGGGGTGAACGGTGAAGCTTTCTTT	CASRPGQGVNGEAFF
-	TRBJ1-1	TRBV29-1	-	TGCAGCGCCGATCCCGGGCAGGGGTGGGCTGAAGCTTTCTTT	CSADPGQGWAEAFF
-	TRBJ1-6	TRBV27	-	TGTGCCAGCCTCCCCAACAGGGTCAGCAATTCACCCCTCCACTTT	CASLPNRVSNSPLHF
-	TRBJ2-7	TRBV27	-	TGTGCCAGCAGTTTATACTCGGCGGGTACCTACGAGCAGTACTTC	CASSLYSAGTYEQYF
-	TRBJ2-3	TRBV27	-	TGTGCCAGCAGTCCCCTGAGACGGGGGGATACGCAGTATTTT	CASSPLRRGDTQYF
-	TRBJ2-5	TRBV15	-	TGTGCCACCAGCCGCGGGCAATCTGGCGAGACCCAGTACTTC	CATSRGQSGETQYF
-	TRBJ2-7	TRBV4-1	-	TGCGCCAGCAGCCAAGATAGTAGACAGGAGCCTCCCTACGAGCAGTACTTC	CASSQDSRQEPPYEQYF